This T cell receptor (beta chain) is from a study of blood T cell repertoires in COVID-19. Study background: Samples of COVID-19 (acute and convalescent) were obtained from the United States, Italy and Spain. Sources were T cells, B-cell-depleted T cells, or PBMCs; the material itself was cDNA or gDNA.

Produced via immunoSEQ multiplex PCR; TCRdb's table is partial and in-frame only. Altogether 150,000 to 250,000 clones are present, about nine tenths being singletons, with the ten largest covering 2% to 2.5%. This clone was seen once. Clinical history as reported by participants underpinned cohort assignment. Donors in Cohort 3 who had recovered were those with two negative PCRs, healthcare professional clearance, or resolution of their symptoms. Germline V CDR1 and CDR2: SGHNT, YENEEA. Trimming removed 5 bases from V and 6 bases from J, with 14 bases in between. The CDR3 is 13 amino acids. Sequenced input: PBMCs or T cells enriched from blood (not recorded which). The sequence was obtained from a woman in her 30s who had recovered from COVID-19. The chain uses TRBV11-3 and TRBJ2-7; D ambiguous. CDR3 nucleotides: TGTGCCAGCAGCCCCTATCTGGGCTCCGAGCAGTACTTC. Protein: CASSPYLGSEQYF. The entire variable domain, with the rest obtained from reference TRBV11-3 and TRBJ2-7, is as follows: EAGVVQSPRYKIIEKKQPVAFWCNPISGHNTLYWYLQNLGQGPELLIRYENEEAVDDSQLPKDRFSAERLKGVDSTLKIQPAELGDSAVYLCASSPYLGSEQYFGPGTRLTVT.